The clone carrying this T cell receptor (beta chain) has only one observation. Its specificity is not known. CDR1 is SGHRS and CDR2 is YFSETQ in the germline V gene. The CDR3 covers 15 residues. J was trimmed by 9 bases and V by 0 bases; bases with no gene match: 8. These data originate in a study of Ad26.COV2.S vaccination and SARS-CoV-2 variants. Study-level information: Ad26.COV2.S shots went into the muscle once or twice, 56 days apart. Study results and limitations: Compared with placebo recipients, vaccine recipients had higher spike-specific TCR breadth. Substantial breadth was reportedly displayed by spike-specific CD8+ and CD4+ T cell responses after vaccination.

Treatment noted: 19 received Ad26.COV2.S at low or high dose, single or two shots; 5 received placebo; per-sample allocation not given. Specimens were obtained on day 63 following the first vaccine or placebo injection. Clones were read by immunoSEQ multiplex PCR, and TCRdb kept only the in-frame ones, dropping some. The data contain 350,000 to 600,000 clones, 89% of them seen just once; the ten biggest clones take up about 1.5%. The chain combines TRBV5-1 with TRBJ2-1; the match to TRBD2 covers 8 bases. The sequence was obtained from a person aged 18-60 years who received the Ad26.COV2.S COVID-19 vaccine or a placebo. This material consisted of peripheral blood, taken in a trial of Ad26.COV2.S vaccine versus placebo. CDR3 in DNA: TGCGCCAGCAGCTTGGCCTGGAGCGGGAGTGCTGAGCAGTTCTTC. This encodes CASSLAWSGSAEQFF.